Presented here are 29 T cell receptor beta chains from one specimen sequenced in a study of post-analysis software for immune sequencing data. Broader study findings: Roughly 5 TRBV segments, including TRBV5-6, TRBV5-1 and TRBV20-1, were more frequent in patients than controls.

The authors incorporated unique molecular identifiers into the TCR beta cDNA libraries. MiXCR, applied by TCRdb to the PCR reads, yields one record per CDR3 protein. The sample has roughly 580,000 distinct CDR3 sequences; 44% are singletons. No antigen has been assigned to these receptors. Sequenced sample: blood. The receptor source for this set is a girl between 5 and 17 years old with multiple sclerosis.

This clonotype was seen only a few times. The chain carries TRBV7-9 and TRBJ1-6; D call uncertain. The CDR3 length is 13 residues. V was shortened by 4 bases and J by 10 bases, with 11 bases between the two germline ends. The V gene's germline CDR1 is SEHNR and CDR2 FQNEAQ (reference sequence). CDR3 region: CASSYRIGSPLHF. Here the CDR3 DNA reads TGTGCCAGCAGCTATCGAATCGGCTCACCCCTCCACTTT.

V and J are TRBV29-1 and TRBJ2-7; 10 nucleotides align to TRBD1. The CDR3 sequence is 14 residues long. Germline V gene lookup returns CDR1 SQVTM and CDR2 ANQGSEA. Trimming at V came to 7 bases and at J to 2 bases, leaving 8 bases not matched to a gene. As DNA, the CDR3 is TGCAGCGCCCGAATTGGGACAGGGGCCTACGAGCAGTACTTC. Translation gives CSARIGTGAYEQYF.

The chain employs TRBV20-1 and TRBJ2-1; TRBD2 matches 9 bases. With V trimmed by 6 bases and J by 4 bases, 4 bases remained unmatched. This CDR3 contains 13 residues. Germline CDR1 is DFQATT and CDR2 is SNEGSKA (reference sequence). The DNA of the CDR3 is TGCAGTGCCCTGACTAGCGGTTACAATGAGCAGTTCTTC. Its protein product is CSALTSGYNEQFF.

V usage is TRBV20-1 and J usage is TRBJ1-4; D is unresolved. The CDR3 contains 17 residues. Between the trimmed V and J ends, which lost 6 bases and 2 bases, there was a span of 22 bases. Germline assignment: CDR1 DFQATT and CDR2 SNEGSKA (reference sequence). The CDR3 loop reads CSARPNRWKVTNEKLFF. The CDR3 coding sequence is TGCAGTGCGCGGCCCAATAGGTGGAAGGTTACTAATGAAAAACTGTTTTTT.

The chain carries TRBV6-6 and TRBJ2-3, with a weak D call TRBD2 (5 bases). Germline CDR1 reads MNHNY; CDR2 reads SVGAGI (reference sequence). V lost 0 bases to trimming and J lost 1 base, with 11 bases between them. The CDR3 is 16 amino acids. The CDR3 region has the DNA TGTGCCAGCAGTTACTCACTAGGATCTGGCACAGATACGCAGTATTTT. Protein product: CASSYSLGSGTDTQYF.

This rearrangement joins TRBV10-3 to TRBJ1-2; D is possibly TRBD1 (6 bases). CDR3 size: 13 residues. Trimming left V 2 bases short and J 10 bases short, with 14 bases between. Germline CDR1 reads ENHRY; CDR2 reads SYGVKD. CDR3 DNA sequence: TGTGCCATCAGTGAGACAGGGTTTGTGGCCTACACCTTC. This gives the protein CAISETGFVAYTF.

The CDR3 protein is CSGVAGGLYNEQYF. CDR3 in DNA: TGCAGTGGGGTAGCGGGGGGGCTCTACAATGAGCAGTACTTC. The chain joins TRBV20-1 to TRBJ2-5, with 11 bases aligning to TRBD2. Germline V lookup: CDR1 DFQATT, CDR2 SNEGSKA (reference sequence). V gave up 7 bases and J gave up 11 bases; unmatched junction bases: 15. The CDR3 has 14 residues.

This clonotype was picked up a small number of times. The CDR3, as DNA: TGCAGTGCTAGAGATAGAACGGCGGGAGAGACCCAGTACTTC. This sequence encodes CSARDRTAGETQYF. The gene calls are TRBV20-1 and TRBJ2-5; tentatively, D is TRBD2 (5 bases). The V end lost 0 bases, the J end lost 4 bases, and 12 bases lay between the germline ends. The germline V gene encodes CDR1 DFQATT and CDR2 SNEGSKA (reference sequence). The CDR3 contains 14 residues.

V is TRBV29-1 and J is TRBJ2-7; tentative D call: TRBD2 (5 bases). CDR3 size: 13 residues. Germline values: CDR1 SQVTM, CDR2 ANQGSEA. V was shortened by 7 bases and J by 6 bases, with 19 bases between the two germline ends. CDR3 sequence reads: CSAPAGGDGEQYF. The DNA for the CDR3 is TGCAGCGCCCCGGCGGGCGGTGATGGCGAGCAGTACTTC.

This clonotype came up a few times. This rearrangement joins TRBV4-1 to TRBJ1-2; D gene unclear. Germline CDR1 and CDR2: MGHRA and YSYEKL. CDR3 length: 15 amino acids. The V end lost 0 bases, the J end lost 1 base, and 9 bases lay between the germline ends. The CDR3 sequence is CASSQDRRDNYGYTF. The CDR3 nucleotides read TGCGCCAGCAGCCAAGATAGGAGAGATAACTATGGCTACACCTTC.

V is TRBV5-1 and J is TRBJ2-7; 8 nucleotides line up with TRBD1. The J segment lost 0 bases and the V segment lost 0 bases, leaving 5 bases of the junction unmatched. Germline CDR1 is SGHRS and CDR2 is YFSETQ. The CDR3 has 16 residues. CDR3: CASSLDGTGLSYEQYF. The DNA of the CDR3 is TGCGCCAGCAGCTTGGATGGGACAGGACTCTCCTACGAGCAGTACTTC.

The J gene is TRBJ2-3, the V gene TRBV29-1; 10 bases fit TRBD2. Germline lookup yields CDR1 SQVTM and CDR2 ANQGSEA. The length of the CDR3 is 16 residues. With V trimmed by 5 bases and J by 0 bases, 8 bases remained unmatched. In DNA, the CDR3 is TGCAGCGTTCGCCGGACTAGCGGAGATAGCACAGATACGCAGTATTTT. Protein: CSVRRTSGDSTDTQYF.

The genes are TRBV12-3 or TRBV12-4 and TRBJ2-5; 11 bases line up with TRBD1. This CDR3 has 14 residues. Trimming at V came to 7 bases and at J to 5 bases, leaving 6 bases not matched to a gene. CDR3 nucleotide sequence: TGTGCCAGCACCCTGGACAGGGGGCTGGAGACCCAGTACTTC. Translation gives CASTLDRGLETQYF.

The CDR3 region is CASSLKVTGTAFF. The CDR3 nucleotides are TGTGCCAGCAGTTTAAAAGTGACAGGGACGGCTTTCTTT. The rearrangement links TRBV12-3 or TRBV12-4 to TRBJ1-1; the match to TRBD1 covers 7 bases. The V segment lost 2 bases and the J segment 11 bases; nucleotides outside the gene matches: 8. The CDR3 is 13 residues long.

This clonotype was counted at least ten times. The chain carries TRBV10-3 and TRBJ2-3; D not certain. Deletions cut 0 bases from V and 5 bases from J, with 3 bases between. There are 12 residues in the CDR3. Germline assignment: CDR1 ENHRY and CDR2 SYGVKD. The CDR3 loop reads CAISESGDTQYF. The CDR3 DNA sequence: TGTGCCATCAGTGAGTCGGGAGATACGCAGTATTTT.

The V gene is TRBV3-1, the J gene TRBJ2-5, with D unresolved. The CDR3 is 15 amino acids. V lost 1 base to trimming and J lost 0 bases, with 9 bases between them. Looked up from germline, CDR1 is LGHDT and CDR2 is YNNKEL (reference sequence). The CDR3 is CASSQVSWDQETQYF. CDR3 in DNA: TGTGCCAGCAGCCAAGTTTCTTGGGACCAAGAGACCCAGTACTTC.

The V gene is TRBV10-2, the J gene TRBJ2-7; D possibly corresponds to TRBD1 (5 bases). The ends were cut back, 2 bases at V and 4 bases at J, with 15 bases in the middle. Germline CDR1 is WSHSY and CDR2 is SAAADI. The CDR3 has 15 residues. CDR3 bases: TGCGCCAGCAGTGAGACCCCAGGGCTGGGATACGAGCAGTACTTC. Its protein product is CASSETPGLGYEQYF.

In this sample, this clonotype turned up once. One base away lies a much larger clone, so this may be a sequencing read error. CDR3 sequence: CASRPEGRTSCYTF. DNA for the CDR3: TGTGCCAGCAGGCCCGAGGGGCGGACCTCCTGCTACACCTTC. The genes are TRBV6-5 and TRBJ1-2; D might be TRBD1 (5 bases). Germline CDR1 and CDR2: MNHEY and SVGAGI. Trimming cost V 6 bases and J 9 bases, with 20 bases left between them. The CDR3 consists of 14 residues.

This clonotype has a single count. The chain recombines TRBV12-3 or TRBV12-4 with TRBJ2-2; no clear D. V was trimmed by 8 bases and J by 4 bases, leaving 8 bases between them. CDR3 length: 12 amino acids. The CDR3 DNA is TGTGCCAGCTGGAGAGTCACCGGGGAGCTGTTTTTT. Its translation: CASWRVTGELFF.

This chain connects TRBV3-1 to TRBJ2-5; 10 bases match TRBD2. The CDR3 extends over 14 amino acids. The J segment lost 5 bases and the V segment lost 5 bases, leaving 5 bases of the junction unmatched. CDR1 and CDR2 from the germline V gene are LGHDT and YNNKEL (reference sequence). CDR3 amino acids: CASSSGLAAETQYF. In nucleotides, the CDR3 is TGTGCCAGCAGCTCAGGACTAGCGGCGGAGACCCAGTACTTC.

The chain joins TRBV3-1 to TRBJ1-2; no reliable D call. V shed 1 base and J shed 2 bases, with 8 bases lying between them. The germline gives CDR1 LGHDT, CDR2 YNNKEL (reference sequence). The CDR3 is 14 residues long. CDR3 sequence reads: CASSQGRINYGYTF. The CDR3 DNA follows: TGTGCCAGCAGCCAAGGTCGGATAAACTATGGCTACACCTTC.

The chain couples TRBV20-1 to TRBJ2-3; D not resolved. The V gene's germline CDR1 is DFQATT and CDR2 SNEGSKA (reference sequence). Trimming stripped 6 bases from V and 0 bases from J, with 16 bases between. The CDR3 runs 15 residues. DNA of the CDR3: TGCAGTGCCCGGAATAGGGTTACTAGCACAGATACGCAGTATTTT. This encodes CSARNRVTSTDTQYF.

This chain links TRBV20-1 with TRBJ1-4, with D possibly matching TRBD1 (6 bases). The CDR3 runs to 13 residues. Germline V CDR1 and CDR2: DFQATT, SNEGSKA (reference sequence). V gave up 3 bases and J gave up 8 bases, with 13 bases separating them. CDR3 nucleotide sequence: TGCAGTGCTAGCTTCAGGGGAGAGGAAAAACTGTTTTTT. Translation gives CSASFRGEEKLFF.

The gene calls are TRBV5-1 and TRBJ2-5, with D perhaps matching TRBD1 (6 bases). The CDR3 is made up of 14 amino acids. The germline CDR1 and CDR2 sequences are SGHRS and YFSETQ. The V end lost 1 base, the J end lost 3 bases, and 10 bases lay between the germline ends. CDR3 DNA sequence: TGCGCCAGCAGCTTGAGGGCAGGGGAAGAGACCCAGTACTTC. It yields the protein CASSLRAGEETQYF.

This clonotype turned up a few times. V is TRBV12-3 or TRBV12-4 and J is TRBJ2-5; TRBD1 or TRBD2 may be the D gene (5 bases each). Trimming cost V 6 bases and J 2 bases, with 10 bases left between them. The CDR3 has 13 amino acids. CDR3 sequence reads: CASRSGAQETQYF. The CDR3 DNA is TGTGCCAGCAGGTCCGGGGCACAAGAGACCCAGTACTTC.

The rearrangement uses TRBV7-9 and TRBJ2-1, with no clear D. Trimming stripped 5 bases from V and 5 bases from J, with 10 bases between. The germline V gene encodes CDR1 SEHNR and CDR2 FQNEAQ (reference sequence). The CDR3 contains 13 residues. The CDR3 loop reads CASSLETNNEQFF. The CDR3 DNA reads as TGTGCCAGCAGCCTCGAAACCAACAATGAGCAGTTCTTC. The whole variable domain, filled in from reference TRBV7-9 and TRBJ2-1, reads DTGVSQNPRHKITKRGQNVTFRCDPISEHNRLYWYRQTLGQGPEFLTYFQNEAQLEKSRLLSDRFSAERPKGSFSTLEIQRTEQGDSAMYLCASSLETNNEQFFGPGTRLTVL.

The rearrangement links TRBV28 to TRBJ1-6; perhaps TRBD1 as D (6 bases). The V gene's germline CDR1 is MDHEN and CDR2 SYDVKM. The V end was cut by 7 bases, the J end by 6 bases, with 16 bases between. The CDR3 covers 15 residues. CDR3 residues: CASNTPDRSNSPLHF. The CDR3 bases are TGTGCCAGCAACACCCCGGACAGAAGTAATTCACCCCTCCACTTT.

J is TRBJ2-7 and V is TRBV20-1, with D hard to call. V was trimmed by 5 bases and J by 6 bases, leaving 17 bases between them. CDR3 length: 13 amino acids. The V gene's germline CDR1 is DFQATT and CDR2 SNEGSKA (reference sequence). CDR3 sequence: CSAGNEASGEQYF. The CDR3 DNA sequence: TGCAGTGCTGGGAACGAAGCGTCAGGCGAGCAGTACTTC.

V gene TRBV20-1 combines with J gene TRBJ2-2; unclear D gene. Trimming took off 3 bases at V and 0 bases at J, with 11 bases between the two ends. CDR3 size: 15 residues. The V gene's germline CDR1 is DFQATT and CDR2 SNEGSKA (reference sequence). The CDR3, as DNA: TGCAGTGCTAGGGACCTCCGAACGAACACCGGGGAGCTGTTTTTT. The encoded protein is CSARDLRTNTGELFF.